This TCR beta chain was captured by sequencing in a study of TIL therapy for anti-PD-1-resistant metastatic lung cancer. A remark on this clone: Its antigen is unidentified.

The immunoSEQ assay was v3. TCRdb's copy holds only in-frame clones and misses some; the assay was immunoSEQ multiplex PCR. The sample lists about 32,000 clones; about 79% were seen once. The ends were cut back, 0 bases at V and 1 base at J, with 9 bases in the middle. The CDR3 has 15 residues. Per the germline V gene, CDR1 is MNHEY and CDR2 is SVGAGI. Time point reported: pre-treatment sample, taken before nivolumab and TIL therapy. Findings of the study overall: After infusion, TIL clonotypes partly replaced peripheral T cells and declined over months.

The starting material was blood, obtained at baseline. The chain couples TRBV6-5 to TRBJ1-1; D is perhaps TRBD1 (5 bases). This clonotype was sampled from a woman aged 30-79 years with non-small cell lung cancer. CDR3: CASSYSTARNTEAFF. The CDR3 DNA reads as TGTGCCAGCAGTTACTCGACAGCTCGGAACACTGAAGCTTTCTTT.